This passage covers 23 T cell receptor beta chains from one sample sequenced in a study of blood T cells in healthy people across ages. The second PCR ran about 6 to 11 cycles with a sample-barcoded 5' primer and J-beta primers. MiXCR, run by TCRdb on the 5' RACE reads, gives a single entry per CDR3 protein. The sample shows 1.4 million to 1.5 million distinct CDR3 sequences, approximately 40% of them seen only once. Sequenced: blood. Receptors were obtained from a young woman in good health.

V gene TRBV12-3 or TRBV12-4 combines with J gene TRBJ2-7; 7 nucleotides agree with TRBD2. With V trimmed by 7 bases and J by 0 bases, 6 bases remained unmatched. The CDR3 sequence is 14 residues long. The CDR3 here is CASTRTRNSYEQYF. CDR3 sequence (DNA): TGTGCCAGCACCAGGACTAGGAACTCCTACGAGCAGTACTTC.

CDR3 residues: CASSQQGRETQYF. In DNA, the CDR3 is TGTGCCAGCAGCCAACAGGGAAGGGAGACCCAGTACTTC. This sequence joins TRBV27 and TRBJ2-5; weak D call: TRBD1 (6 bases). CDR1 is MNHEY, CDR2 SMNVEV, per germline (reference sequence). V dropped 6 bases and J dropped 5 bases, with 13 bases sitting between them. The CDR3 length is 13 residues.

This chain's CDR3 is CASSLGVSKGEQYF. CDR3 in DNA: TGTGCCAGCAGCTTAGGAGTCTCAAAGGGTGAGCAGTACTTC. The gene calls are TRBV7-9 and TRBJ2-5; no definite D call. The CDR3 extends over 14 amino acids. Germline assignment: CDR1 SEHNR and CDR2 FQNEAQ (reference sequence). V lost 1 base to trimming and J lost 11 bases, with 17 bases between them.

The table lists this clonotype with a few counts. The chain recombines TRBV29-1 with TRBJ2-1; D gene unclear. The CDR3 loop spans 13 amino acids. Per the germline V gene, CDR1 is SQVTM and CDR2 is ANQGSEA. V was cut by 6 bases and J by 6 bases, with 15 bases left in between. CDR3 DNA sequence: TGCAGCGTAGATCTAGGGTTCAGCAATGAGCAGTTCTTC. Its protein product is CSVDLGFSNEQFF.

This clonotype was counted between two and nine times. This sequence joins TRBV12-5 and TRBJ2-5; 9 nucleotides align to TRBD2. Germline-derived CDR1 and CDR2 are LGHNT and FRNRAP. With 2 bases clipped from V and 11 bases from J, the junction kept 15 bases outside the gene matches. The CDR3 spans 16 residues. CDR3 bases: TGTGCTAGTGGTTTGACCCCGGGACTAGCCTACAATGAGCAGTACTTC. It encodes CASGLTPGLAYNEQYF.

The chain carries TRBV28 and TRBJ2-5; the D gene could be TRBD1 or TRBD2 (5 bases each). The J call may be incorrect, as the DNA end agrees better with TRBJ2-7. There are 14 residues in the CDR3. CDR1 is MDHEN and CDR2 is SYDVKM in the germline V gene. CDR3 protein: CASSFSGTTSEQYF. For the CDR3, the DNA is TGTGCCAGCAGTTTTTCCGGGACGACTTCCGAGCAGTACTTC.

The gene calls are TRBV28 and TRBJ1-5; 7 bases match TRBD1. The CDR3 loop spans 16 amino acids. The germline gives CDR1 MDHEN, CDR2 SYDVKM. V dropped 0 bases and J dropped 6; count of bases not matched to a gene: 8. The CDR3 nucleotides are TGTGCCAGCAGTTTATGGGGGGAACAGGGGTTTCAGCCCCAGCATTTT. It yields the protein CASSLWGEQGFQPQHF.

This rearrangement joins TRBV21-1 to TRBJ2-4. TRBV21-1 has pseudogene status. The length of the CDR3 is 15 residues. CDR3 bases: TGTGCCAGCAGCAAAGCGCGGAGTTCCAAAAACATTCAGTACTTC. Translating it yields CASSKARSSKNIQYF.

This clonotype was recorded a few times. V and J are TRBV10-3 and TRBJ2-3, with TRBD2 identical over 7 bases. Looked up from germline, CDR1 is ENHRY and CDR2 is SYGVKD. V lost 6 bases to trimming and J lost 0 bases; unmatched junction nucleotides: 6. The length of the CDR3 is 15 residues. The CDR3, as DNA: TGTGCCATCAGGTCTAGCGGCCCTAGCACAGATACGCAGTATTTT. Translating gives CAIRSSGPSTDTQYF.

The CDR3 nucleotides read TGTGCCAGCAGCCAAGAGGGGGCCCAAGCCTACGAGCAGTACTTC. Amino acid sequence: CASSQEGAQAYEQYF. The chain carries TRBV14 and TRBJ2-7; TRBD1 is a possible D gene (6 bases). There are 15 residues in the CDR3. The V gene's germline CDR1 is SGHDN and CDR2 FVKESK. V lost 0 bases, J lost 2 bases, and 11 bases lay in between.

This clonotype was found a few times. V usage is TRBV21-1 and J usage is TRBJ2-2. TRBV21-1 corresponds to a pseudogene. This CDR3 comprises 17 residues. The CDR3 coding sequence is TGTGCCAGCAGCGATCGGACCATGATTGAAATAATAGGGGAGCTGTTTTTT. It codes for CASSDRTMIEIIGELFF.

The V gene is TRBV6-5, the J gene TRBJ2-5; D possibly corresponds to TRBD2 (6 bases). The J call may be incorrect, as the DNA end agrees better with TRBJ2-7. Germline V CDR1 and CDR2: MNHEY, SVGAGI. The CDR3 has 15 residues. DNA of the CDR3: TGTGCCAGCAGTTATAGGATAGCCAGGGAGGACGAGCAGTACTTC. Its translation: CASSYRIAREDEQYF.

The CDR3 loop is CAISESLAAIRGDEQYF. CDR3 nucleotide sequence: TGTGCCATCAGTGAGTCGCTAGCGGCTATCAGAGGTGACGAGCAGTACTTC. The rearrangement joins TRBV10-3 to TRBJ2-5, with TRBD2 matching over 7 bases. Gene TRBJ2-7 matches the end of the DNA better, so the J call may be wrong. Germline V gene data show CDR1 as ENHRY and CDR2 as SYGVKD. The CDR3 spans 17 residues.

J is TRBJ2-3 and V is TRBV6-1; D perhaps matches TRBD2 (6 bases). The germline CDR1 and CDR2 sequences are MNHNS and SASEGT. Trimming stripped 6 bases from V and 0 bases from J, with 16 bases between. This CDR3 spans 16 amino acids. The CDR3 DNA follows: TGTGCCAGCAGGACCTGGGCAGGGACTAGCACAGATACGCAGTATTTT. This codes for CASRTWAGTSTDTQYF.

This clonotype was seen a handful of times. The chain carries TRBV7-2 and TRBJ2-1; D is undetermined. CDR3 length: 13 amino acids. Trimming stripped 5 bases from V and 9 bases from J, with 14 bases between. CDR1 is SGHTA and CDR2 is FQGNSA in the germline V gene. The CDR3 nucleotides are TGTGCCAGCAGCATAAGGAGTCTTGCTGAGCAGTTCTTC. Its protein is CASSIRSLAEQFF.

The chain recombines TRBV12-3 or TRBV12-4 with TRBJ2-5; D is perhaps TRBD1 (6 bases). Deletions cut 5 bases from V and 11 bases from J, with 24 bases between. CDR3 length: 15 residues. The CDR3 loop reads CASSKLTGQTYVQYF. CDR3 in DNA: TGTGCCAGCAGTAAACTAACGGGACAAACCTACGTGCAGTACTTC.

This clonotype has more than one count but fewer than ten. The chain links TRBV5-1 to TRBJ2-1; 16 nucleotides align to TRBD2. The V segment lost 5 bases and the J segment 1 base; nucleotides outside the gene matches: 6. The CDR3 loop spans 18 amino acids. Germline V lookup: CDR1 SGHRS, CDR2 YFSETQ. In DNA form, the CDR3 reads TGCGCCAGCAGGAGGGGACTAGCGGGGGGGCCGTCCTACAATGAGCAGTTCTTC. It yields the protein CASRRGLAGGPSYNEQFF.

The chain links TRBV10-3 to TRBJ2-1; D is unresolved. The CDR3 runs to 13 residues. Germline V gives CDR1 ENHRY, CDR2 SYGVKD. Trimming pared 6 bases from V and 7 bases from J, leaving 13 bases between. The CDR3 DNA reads TGTGCCATCAGGAGAGATATGGGGAATGAGCAGTTCTTC. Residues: CAIRRDMGNEQFF.

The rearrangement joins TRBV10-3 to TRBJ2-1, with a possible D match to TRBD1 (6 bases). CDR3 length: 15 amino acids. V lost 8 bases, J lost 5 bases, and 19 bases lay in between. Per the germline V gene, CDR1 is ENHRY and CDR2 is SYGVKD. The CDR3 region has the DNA TGTGCCATCGGTGTGGGACAACAGGGTAACAATGAGCAGTTCTTC. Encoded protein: CAIGVGQQGNNEQFF.

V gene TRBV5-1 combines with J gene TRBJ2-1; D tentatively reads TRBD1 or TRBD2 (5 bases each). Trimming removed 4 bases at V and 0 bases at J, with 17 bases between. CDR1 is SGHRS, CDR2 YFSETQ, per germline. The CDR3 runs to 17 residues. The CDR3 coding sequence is TGCGCCAGCAGCCAGCTTGGTGGGGGATCCTCCTACAATGAGCAGTTCTTC. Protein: CASSQLGGGSSYNEQFF. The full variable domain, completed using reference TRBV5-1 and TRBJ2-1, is KAGVTQTPRYLIKTRGQQVTLSCSPISGHRSVSWYQQTPGQGLQFLFEYFSETQRNKGNFPGRFSGRQFSNSRSEMNVSTLELGDSALYLCASSQLGGGSSYNEQFFGPGTRLTVL.

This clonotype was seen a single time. Written as DNA, the CDR3 is TGTGCCAGCAGCCAAGATGGAGGGGTAACCTATGGCTACACCTTC. It is translated as CASSQDGGVTYGYTF. This sequence joins TRBV14 and TRBJ1-2; D possibly corresponds to TRBD1 (5 bases). In germline, CDR1 is SGHDN, CDR2 FVKESK. This CDR3 contains 15 residues. Trimming removed 0 bases from V and 4 bases from J, with 12 bases in between.

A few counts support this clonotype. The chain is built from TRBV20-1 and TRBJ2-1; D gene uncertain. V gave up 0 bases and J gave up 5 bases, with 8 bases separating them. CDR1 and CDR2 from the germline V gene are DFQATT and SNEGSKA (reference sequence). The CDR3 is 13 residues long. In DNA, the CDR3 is TGCAGTGCTAGAGATCCCGGAAACAATGAGCAGTTCTTC. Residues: CSARDPGNNEQFF.

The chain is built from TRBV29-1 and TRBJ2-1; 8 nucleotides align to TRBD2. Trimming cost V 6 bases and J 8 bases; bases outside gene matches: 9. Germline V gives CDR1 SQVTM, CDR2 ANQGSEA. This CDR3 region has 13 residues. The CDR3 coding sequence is TGCAGCGTCCGGAGCGGGAGCTTCGATGAGCAGTTCTTC. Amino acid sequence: CSVRSGSFDEQFF.